This TCR beta chain appears in the sequencing data of a study of tumour-infiltrating T cells in Burkitt lymphoma. Here immunoSEQ multiplex PCR was the method, and the copy in TCRdb shows in-frame clones only, minus some. The profile covers around 4,500 clones, with more than 20% appearing a single time and 26% taken by the ten largest. Germline CDR1 is MNHEY and CDR2 is SVGAGI. The CDR3 contains 14 residues. Trimming removed 7 bases at V and 4 bases at J, with 15 bases between. Sequencing input: tumor tissue. The receptor was isolated from a human donor with diffuse large B-cell lymphoma. The V call is TRBV6-5, the J call TRBJ2-3; the D gene is possibly TRBD1 (6 bases). The CDR3 spells CASKRNRASDTQYF. CDR3 DNA: TGTGCCAGCAAGAGAAACAGGGCTTCAGATACGCAGTATTTT.